A selection of T cell receptor beta chains follows, all from one sample in a study of cytomegalovirus exposure and HLA in healthy donors. This table comes from immunoSEQ multiplex PCR, and its TCRdb copy is limited to in-frame clones, with some not included. The sample holds about 200,000 clones; just under 70% are singletons and the top ten take about 2.8%. Sequencing was done on a sample of PBMCs. These receptors all come from a man in his forties in good health and CMV-seropositive. CDR3s include the opening cysteine and the closing phenylalanine or tryptophan. D genes are given only for firm matches. Clone sizes are given selectively: once, few, many, or a class where the clone is expanded.

TRBV15	TRBJ1-1	NA	NA	TGTGCCACCAGCAGAGGGGCAGGGCCGAACACTGAAGCTTTCTTT	CATSRGAGPNTEAFF
TRBV15	TRBJ2-2	NA	NA	TGTGCCACCAGCGACGGGGTCAACACCGGGGAGCTGTTTTTT	CATSDGVNTGELFF
TRBV5-1	TRBJ2-1	few	NA	TGCGCCAGCAGCCTACAGGGCCAAGCTTCCTACAATGAGCAGTTCTTC	CASSLQGQASYNEQFF
TRBV7-2	TRBJ2-1	NA	TRBD2	TGTGCCAGCAGTCCGGGACTAGCGGGTTACAATGAGCAGTTCTTC	CASSPGLAGYNEQFF
TRBV7-2	TRBJ1-5	NA	NA	TGTGCCAGCAGCTTAGAACCGGGTCATCAGCCCCAGCATTTT	CASSLEPGHQPQHF
TRBV28	TRBJ2-3	NA	NA	TGTGCCAGCAGTTTCAGCCGGGTTGCAGATACGCAGTATTTT	CASSFSRVADTQYF
TRBV6-5	TRBJ2-3	NA	NA	TGTGCCAGCAGTTTGGGCCCGACGTATCCGCAGTATTTT	CASSLGPTYPQYF
TRBV5-1	TRBJ2-3	NA	TRBD1	TGCGCCAGCAGCCTACAGGGGCTCACTTATAGCACAGATACGCAGTATTTT	CASSLQGLTYSTDTQYF
TRBV27	TRBJ2-3	NA	NA	TGTGCCAGCAGTTTATCGTTGGCTTCGGGTCCAAGCACAGATACGCAGTATTTT	CASSLSLASGPSTDTQYF
TRBV6-1	TRBJ2-6	few	NA	TGTGCCAGCAGTGAAGTTGACAGTTCTGGGGCCAACGTCCTGACTTTC	CASSEVDSSGANVLTF